These T cell receptor beta chains were read from a single sample in a study of T cells in Graves' hyperthyroidism and ophthalmopathy. TCRdb re-analysed the multiplex PCR reads in MiXCR, keeping a single row per CDR3 protein. The data show almost 500,000 distinct CDR3 sequences, with about 22% seen just once and less than 65% held by the top ten. Sequenced sample: blood. The receptors were gathered from a woman in her 70s with Graves' ophthalmopathy. The CDR3 runs from the conserved cysteine through the conserved F or W. A D gene is named only where the DNA matches it firmly. Only some rows state a clone size, as once, few, many or a class for expanded clones.

TRBV3-1,many,.,TRBJ2-1,TGTGCCAGCAGCCGAAATGAAGGGAATGAGCAGTTCTTC,CASSRNEGNEQFF
TRBV28,.,.,TRBJ1-2,TGTGCCAGCAGTTGGGTGAACAGAGCTAACTATGGCTACACCTTC,CASSWVNRANYGYTF
TRBV28,.,.,TRBJ1-2,TGTGCCAGCAGTGACCCAGGGGGCTACACCTTC,CASSDPGGYTF
TRBV7-2,many,TRBD2,TRBJ2-7,TGTGCCAGCAGCCGACTAGCGAACGAGCAGTACTTC,CASSRLANEQYF
TRBV6-5,.,.,TRBJ2-1,TGTGCCAGCAGTTACTTCGGTGAGCAGTTCTTC,CASSYFGEQFF
TRBV19,.,.,TRBJ1-5,TGTGCCAGTAATATTCCGGGAACCGGTCAGCCCCAGCATTTT,CASNIPGTGQPQHF
TRBV19,.,.,TRBJ1-2,TGTGCCAGTACCAGGACCACCTCGGGCTACTATGGCTACACCTTC,CASTRTTSGYYGYTF
TRBV7-9,many,.,TRBJ1-2,TGTGCCAGCAGCCCAATGAGGAGTAACTATGGCTACACCTTC,CASSPMRSNYGYTF
TRBV3-1,few,.,TRBJ1-6,TGTGCCAGCAGCCCAAACAGGGATTCACCCCTCCACTTT,CASSPNRDSPLHF
TRBV12-3/TRBV12-4,.,TRBD2,TRBJ2-3,TGTGCCAGCAGCTCCGGGACTAGCGGGCCGAGGGTAGATACGCAGTATTTT,CASSSGTSGPRVDTQYF